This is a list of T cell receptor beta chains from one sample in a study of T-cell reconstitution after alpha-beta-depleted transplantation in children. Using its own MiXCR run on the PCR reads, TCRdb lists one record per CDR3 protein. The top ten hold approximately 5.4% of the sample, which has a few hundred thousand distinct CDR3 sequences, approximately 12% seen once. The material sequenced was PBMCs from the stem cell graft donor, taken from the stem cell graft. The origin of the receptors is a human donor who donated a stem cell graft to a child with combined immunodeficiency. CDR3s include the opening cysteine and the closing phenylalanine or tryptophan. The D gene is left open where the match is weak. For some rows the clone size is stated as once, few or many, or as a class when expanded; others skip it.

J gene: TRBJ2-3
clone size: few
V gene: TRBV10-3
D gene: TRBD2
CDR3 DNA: TGTGCCATCACCCCGACTAGCCACACAGATACGCAGTATTTT
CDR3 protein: CAITPTSHTDTQYF

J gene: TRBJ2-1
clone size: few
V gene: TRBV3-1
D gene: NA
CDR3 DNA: TGTGCCAGCAGCCAAGAGGAGCGGGCCCCACCGAATGAGCAGTTCTTC
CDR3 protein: CASSQEERAPPNEQFF

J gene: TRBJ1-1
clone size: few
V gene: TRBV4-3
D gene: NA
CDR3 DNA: TGCGCCAGCAGCCAACGACAAGTGAACACTGAAGCTTTCTTT
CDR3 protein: CASSQRQVNTEAFF

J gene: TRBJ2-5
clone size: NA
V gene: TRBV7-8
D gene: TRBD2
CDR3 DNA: TGTGCCAGCAGCTCCCCCCCCACTAGCGGGGAGACCCAGTACTTC
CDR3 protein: CASSSPPTSGETQYF

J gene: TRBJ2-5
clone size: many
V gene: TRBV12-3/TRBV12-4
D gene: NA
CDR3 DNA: TGTGCCAGCAGTCCACAGGTCCATGAAGAGACCCAGTACTTC
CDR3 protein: CASSPQVHEETQYF

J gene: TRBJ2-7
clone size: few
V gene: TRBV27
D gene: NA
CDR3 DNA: TGTGCCAGCAGCCATCCCGGCTCCTACGAGCAGTACTTC
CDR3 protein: CASSHPGSYEQYF

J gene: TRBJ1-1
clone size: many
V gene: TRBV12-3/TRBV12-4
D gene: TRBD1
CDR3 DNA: TGTGCCAGCAGTGCTCGACAGGGGTACACTGAAGCTTTCTTT
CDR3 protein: CASSARQGYTEAFF

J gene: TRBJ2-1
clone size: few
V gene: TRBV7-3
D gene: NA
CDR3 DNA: TGTGCCAGCAGCTCGTTAGTTTTTGGTGAGCAGTTCTTC
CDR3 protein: CASSSLVFGEQFF

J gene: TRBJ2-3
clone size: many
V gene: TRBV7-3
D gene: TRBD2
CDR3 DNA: TGTGCCAGCAGCTCCTTTGGGCGGGGGGGAACAGATACGCAGTATTTT
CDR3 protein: CASSSFGRGGTDTQYF

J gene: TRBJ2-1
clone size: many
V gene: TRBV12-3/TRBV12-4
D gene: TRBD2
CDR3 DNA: TGTGCCAGCAGTCAAGAGACTAGCGGGTACTCCTACAATGAGCAGTTCTTC
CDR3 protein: CASSQETSGYSYNEQFF

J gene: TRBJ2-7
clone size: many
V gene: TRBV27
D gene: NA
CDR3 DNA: TGTGCCAGCAGTGCCCCCTCCTACGAGCAGTACTTC
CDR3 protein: CASSAPSYEQYF

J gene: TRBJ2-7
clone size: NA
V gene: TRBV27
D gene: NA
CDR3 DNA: TGTGCCAGTAAGGAGGTTAGCTCCTACGAGCAGTACTTC
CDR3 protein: CASKEVSSYEQYF

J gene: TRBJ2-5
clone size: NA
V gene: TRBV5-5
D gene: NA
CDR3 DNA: TGTGCCAGCAGCTTTTGGGGGGCCCAGTACTTC
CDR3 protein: CASSFWGAQYF

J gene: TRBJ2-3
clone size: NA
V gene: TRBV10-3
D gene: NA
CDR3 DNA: TGTGCCATCAGTGAGTCAAAGCGGGGAGGGGGAGATACGCAGTATTTT
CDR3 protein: CAISESKRGGGDTQYF

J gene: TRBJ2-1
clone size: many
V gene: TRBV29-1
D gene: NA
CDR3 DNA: TGCAGCGTTGACTATAAGAGCTCCTACAATGAGCAGTTCTTC
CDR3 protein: CSVDYKSSYNEQFF

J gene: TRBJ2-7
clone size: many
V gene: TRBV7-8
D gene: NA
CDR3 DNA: TGTGCCAGCAGCTTAACCGTAGCAGGGGCCTACGAGCAGTACTTC
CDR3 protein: CASSLTVAGAYEQYF

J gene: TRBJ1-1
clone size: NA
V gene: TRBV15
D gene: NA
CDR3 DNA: TGTGCCACCAGCAAGGACAGAACGAACACTGAAGCTTTCTTT
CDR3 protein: CATSKDRTNTEAFF

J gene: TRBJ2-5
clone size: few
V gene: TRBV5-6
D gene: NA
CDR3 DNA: TGTGCCAGCAGCTTGCTGGGGGCGGAGGAGACCCAGTACTTC
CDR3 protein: CASSLLGAEETQYF

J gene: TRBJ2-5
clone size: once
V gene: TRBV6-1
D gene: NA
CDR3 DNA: TGTGCCAGCAGTGAAGACGACGGGACTGTGGGAGAGACCCAGTACTTC
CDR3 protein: CASSEDDGTVGETQYF

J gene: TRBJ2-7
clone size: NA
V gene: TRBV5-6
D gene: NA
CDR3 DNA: TGTGCCAGCAGCATCGTAGGTCTATCTCAAGTCGAGCAGTACTTC
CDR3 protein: CASSIVGLSQVEQYF

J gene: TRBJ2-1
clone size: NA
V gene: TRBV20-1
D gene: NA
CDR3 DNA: TGCAGTGCTAGCGGGGGTGAGCTTGAGCAGTTCTTC
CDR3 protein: CSASGGELEQFF

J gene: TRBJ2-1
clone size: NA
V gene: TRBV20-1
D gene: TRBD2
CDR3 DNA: TGCAGTGCTAGTCGTCTAGCGGGGGGAGGAAATGAGCAGTTCTTC
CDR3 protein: CSASRLAGGGNEQFF

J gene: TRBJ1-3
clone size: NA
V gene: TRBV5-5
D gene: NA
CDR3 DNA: TGTGCCAGCAGCCCTTCGGTCGGAGACGGAAACACCATATATTTT
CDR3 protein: CASSPSVGDGNTIYF

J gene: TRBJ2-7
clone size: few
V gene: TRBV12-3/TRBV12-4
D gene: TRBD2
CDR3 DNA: TGTGCCAGCAGCTCCGGGACTAGCGGGATCTACGAGCAGTACTTC
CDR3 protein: CASSSGTSGIYEQYF

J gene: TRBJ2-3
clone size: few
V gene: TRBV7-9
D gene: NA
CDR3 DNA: TGTGCCAGCAGCTTGACGATACTTCCTAGCACAGATACGCAGTATTTT
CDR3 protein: CASSLTILPSTDTQYF

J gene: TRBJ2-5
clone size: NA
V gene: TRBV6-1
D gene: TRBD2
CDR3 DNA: TGTGCCAGCAGACGACTAGCGGGGGGCCTGTTACAAGAGACCCAGTACTTC
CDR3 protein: CASRRLAGGLLQETQYF

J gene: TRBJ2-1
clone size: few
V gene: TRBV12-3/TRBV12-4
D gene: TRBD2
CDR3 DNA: TGTGCCAGCAGTTTAGGACTAGCCAAGGCCGGCGAGCAGTTCTTC
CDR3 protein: CASSLGLAKAGEQFF

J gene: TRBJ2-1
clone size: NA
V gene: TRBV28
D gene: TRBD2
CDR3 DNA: TGTGCCAGCAAGGGACTATTTTTCGATGAGCAGTTCTTC
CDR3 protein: CASKGLFFDEQFF

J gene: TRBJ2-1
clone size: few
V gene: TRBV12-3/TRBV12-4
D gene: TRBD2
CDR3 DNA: TGTGCCAGCAGCCGCCCGGGTAGCGGGAGCTACAATGAGCAGTTCTTC
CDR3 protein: CASSRPGSGSYNEQFF

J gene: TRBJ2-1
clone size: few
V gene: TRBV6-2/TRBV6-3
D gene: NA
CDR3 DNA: TGTGCCAGCAGTTACAGGTGGCCCCAGGCAGACCAGTTCTTC
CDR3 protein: CASSYRWPQADQFF

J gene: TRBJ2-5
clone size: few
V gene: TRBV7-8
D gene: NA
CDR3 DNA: TGTGCCAGCACCATTAGCTGGGGGCAAGAGACCCAGTACTTC
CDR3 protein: CASTISWGQETQYF

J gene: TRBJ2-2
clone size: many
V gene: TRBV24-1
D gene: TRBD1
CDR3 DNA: TGTGCCACCAGTGATTTTACGGGACAGGGCGACACCGGGGAGCTGTTTTTT
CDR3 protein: CATSDFTGQGDTGELFF

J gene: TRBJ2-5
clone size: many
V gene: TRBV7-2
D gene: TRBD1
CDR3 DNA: TGTGCCAGCAGCGTCGGGACAGGGACGGAGACCCAGTACTTC
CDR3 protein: CASSVGTGTETQYF

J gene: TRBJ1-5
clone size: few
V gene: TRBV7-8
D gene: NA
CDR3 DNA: TGTGCCAGCAGCCCAGGACAGCAGCCCCAGCATTTT
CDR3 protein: CASSPGQQPQHF

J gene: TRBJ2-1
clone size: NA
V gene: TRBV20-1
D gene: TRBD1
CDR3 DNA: TGCAGTGCTCCACGGGACAGGCTATACAATGAGCAGTTCTTC
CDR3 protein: CSAPRDRLYNEQFF

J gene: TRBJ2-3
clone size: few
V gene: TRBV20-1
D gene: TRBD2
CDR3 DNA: TGCAGTGCTAGAGTGGCGCGGGGGGCGAGAACAGATACGCAGTATTTT
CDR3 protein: CSARVARGARTDTQYF

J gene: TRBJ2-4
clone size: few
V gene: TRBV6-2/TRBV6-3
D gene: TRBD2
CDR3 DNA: TGTGCCAGCAGTTATGGGGGGAGGGGGACTAGCGGGAGATCAGCCAAAAACATTCAGTACTTC
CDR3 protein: CASSYGGRGTSGRSAKNIQYF

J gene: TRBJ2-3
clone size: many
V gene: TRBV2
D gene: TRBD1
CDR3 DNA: TGTGCCAGCAGGACACGAAGCAGGGACAGGGTCACAGATACGCAGTATTTT
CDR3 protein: CASRTRSRDRVTDTQYF

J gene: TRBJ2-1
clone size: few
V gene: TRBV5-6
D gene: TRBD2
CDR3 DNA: TGTGCCAGCAGCGCCGGACTAGACCCGAGTGAGCAGTTCTTC
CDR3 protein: CASSAGLDPSEQFF

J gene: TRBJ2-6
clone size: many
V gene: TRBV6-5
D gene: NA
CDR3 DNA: TGTGCCAGCGGAACAGGCTCTGGGGCCAACGTCCTGACTTTC
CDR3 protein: CASGTGSGANVLTF

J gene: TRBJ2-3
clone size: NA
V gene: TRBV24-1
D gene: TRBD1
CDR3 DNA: TGTGCCACCAGTGACCCCGGGACAGGATTACTCACAGATACGCAGTATTTT
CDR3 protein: CATSDPGTGLLTDTQYF

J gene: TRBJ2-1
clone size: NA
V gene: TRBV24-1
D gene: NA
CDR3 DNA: TGTGCCACCAGTGATCCGACGGGGAATGAGCAGTTCTTC
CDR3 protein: CATSDPTGNEQFF

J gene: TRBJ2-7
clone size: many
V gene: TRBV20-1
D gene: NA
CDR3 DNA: TGCAGTGCCCCGGGACTCGGGACCTACGAGCAGTACTTC
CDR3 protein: CSAPGLGTYEQYF

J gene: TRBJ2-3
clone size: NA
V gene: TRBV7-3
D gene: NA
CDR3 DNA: TGTGCCAGCAGCTTAACGGAGACATCCAGGCCCTGGAGAGATACGCAGTATTTT
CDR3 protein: CASSLTETSRPWRDTQYF

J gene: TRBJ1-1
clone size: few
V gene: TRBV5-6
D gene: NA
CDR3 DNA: TGTGCCAGCAGCCCCGGGGCAGGGGATTTCGCTGAAGCTTTCTTT
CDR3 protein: CASSPGAGDFAEAFF

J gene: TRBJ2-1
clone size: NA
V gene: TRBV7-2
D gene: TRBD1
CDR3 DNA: TGTGCCAGCAGCCGTAGGACAGGGGGCTACAATGAGCAGTTCTTC
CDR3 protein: CASSRRTGGYNEQFF

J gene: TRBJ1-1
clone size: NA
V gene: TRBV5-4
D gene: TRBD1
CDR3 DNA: TGTGCCAGCAGCCTGACAGGACAGGGGAGGACTGAAGCTTTCTTT
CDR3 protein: CASSLTGQGRTEAFF